This TCR beta chain was identified during a study of blood T cell repertoires in COVID-19. Study-level background: Material from acute and convalescent COVID-19 was sourced from the United States, Italy and Spain.

Ages ranged from roughly 18 to 95 years, with residence in approximately 23 US areas. The CDR3 totals 17 residues. V trimming: 0 bases; J trimming: 3 bases; junction bases outside the gene matches: 7. CDR1 MGHRA and CDR2 YSYEKL come from the germline V gene. This clone was seen a few times. Authors' data handling: Estimated nucleated cell counts came from reference gene primer amplification. The table came from immunoSEQ multiplex PCR; TCRdb's copy has only in-frame clones and leaves some out. V and J calls and clone size follow that table, whereas D and trimming were derived from the DNA. Of under 300,000 clones detected, 80% to 90% appear once; the ten largest clones hold 2% to 2.5%.

Sequences were obtained from PBMCs or T cells enriched from blood (not recorded which). This receptor was obtained from a woman under 30 who had recovered from COVID-19. V usage is TRBV4-1 and J usage is TRBJ2-3; TRBD1 agrees at 9 bases. DNA of the CDR3: TGCGCCAGCAGCCAAGATCTAGGGGGACAGGGAACAGATACGCAGTATTTT. It yields the protein CASSQDLGGQGTDTQYF.